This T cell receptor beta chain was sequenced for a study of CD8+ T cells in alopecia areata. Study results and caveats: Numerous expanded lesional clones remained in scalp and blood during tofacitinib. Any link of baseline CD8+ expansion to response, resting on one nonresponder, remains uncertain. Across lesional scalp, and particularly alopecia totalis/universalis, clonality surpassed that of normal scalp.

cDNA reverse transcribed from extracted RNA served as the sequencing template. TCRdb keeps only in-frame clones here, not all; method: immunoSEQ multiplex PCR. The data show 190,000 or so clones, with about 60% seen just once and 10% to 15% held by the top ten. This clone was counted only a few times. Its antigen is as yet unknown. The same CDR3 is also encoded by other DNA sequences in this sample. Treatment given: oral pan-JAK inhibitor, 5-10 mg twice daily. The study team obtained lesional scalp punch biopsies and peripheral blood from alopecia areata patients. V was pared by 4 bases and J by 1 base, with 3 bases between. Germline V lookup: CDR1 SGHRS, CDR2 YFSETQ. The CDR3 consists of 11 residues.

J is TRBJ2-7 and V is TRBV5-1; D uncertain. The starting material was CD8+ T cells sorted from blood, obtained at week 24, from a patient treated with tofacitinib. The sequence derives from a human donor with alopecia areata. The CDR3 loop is CASSNSYEQYF. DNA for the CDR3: TGCGCCAGCAGCAATTCCTACGAGCAGTACTTC.